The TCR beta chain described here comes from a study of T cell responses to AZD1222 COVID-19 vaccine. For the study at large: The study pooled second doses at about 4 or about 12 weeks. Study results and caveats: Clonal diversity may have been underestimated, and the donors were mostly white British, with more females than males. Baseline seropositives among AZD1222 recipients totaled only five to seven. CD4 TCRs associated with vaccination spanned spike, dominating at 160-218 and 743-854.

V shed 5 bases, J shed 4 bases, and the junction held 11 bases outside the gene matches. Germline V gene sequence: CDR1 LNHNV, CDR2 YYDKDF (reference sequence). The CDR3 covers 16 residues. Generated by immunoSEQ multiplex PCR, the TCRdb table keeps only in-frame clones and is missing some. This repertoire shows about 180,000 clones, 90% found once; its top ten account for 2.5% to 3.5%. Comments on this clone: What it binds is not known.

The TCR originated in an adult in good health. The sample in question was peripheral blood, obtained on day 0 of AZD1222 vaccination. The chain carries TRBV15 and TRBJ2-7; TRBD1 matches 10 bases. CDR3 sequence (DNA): TGTGCCACCAGCGGAACCCGGGACAGGGGTTCTTACGAGCAGTACTTC. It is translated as CATSGTRDRGSYEQYF.